A selection of T cell receptor beta chains follows, all from one sample in a study of shared T cell receptors in the human thymus. Profiling relied on immunoSEQ multiplex PCR, and the TCRdb table lists in-frame clones only, not all of them. The sample includes more than 550,000 clones, around 87% seen only once; the top ten take under 0.01%. The same data also went into a second study, on human thymus T cells.

The sample consisted of thymocytes. Receptor source: a boy younger than two with a congenital heart defect. CDR3s include the opening cysteine and the closing phenylalanine or tryptophan. The D gene is left open where the match is weak. Clone size is shown for a subset of rows, as once, few, many or a class of expanded clone.

TRBJ2-7 | few | - | 12 | TRBV5-4 | CASSLPSYEQYF | TGTGCCAGCAGCCTACCCTCATACGAGCAGTACTTC
TRBJ1-1 | - | TRBD1 | 14 | TRBV6-5 | CASSSDRENTEAFF | TGTGCCAGCAGTTCGGACAGGGAGAACACTGAAGCTTTCTTT
TRBJ2-3 | - | TRBD2 | 14 | TRBV5-1 | CASSLLTSGDTQYF | TGCGCCAGCAGCTTGTTGACTAGCGGAGATACGCAGTATTTT
TRBJ2-5 | - | - | 12 | TRBV6-6 | CASSHREETQYF | TGTGCCAGCAGCCACAGGGAGGAGACCCAGTACTTC
TRBJ2-7 | - | - | 16 | TRBV4-3 | CASSQDGGVPNYEQYF | TGCGCCAGCAGCCAAGATGGCGGAGTGCCAAACTACGAGCAGTACTTC
TRBJ2-1 | - | - | 18 | TRBV19 | CASSIIKSGTSSYNEQFF | TGTGCCAGTAGTATTATTAAAAGCGGGACAAGCTCCTACAATGAGCAGTTCTTC
TRBJ1-5 | - | - | 19 | TRBV7-9 | CASSLDNPQGSTRNQPQHF | TGTGCCAGCAGCTTAGACAACCCTCAGGGATCCACGCGCAATCAGCCCCAGCATTTT
TRBJ2-5 | - | - | 14 | TRBV2 | CASSLDSAVETQYF | TGTGCCAGCAGTCTCGACTCCGCCGTAGAGACCCAGTACTTC
TRBJ2-2 | - | - | 17 | TRBV2 | CASSERFWTVFTGELFF | TGTGCCAGCAGTGAACGGTTTTGGACAGTTTTCACCGGGGAGCTGTTTTTT
TRBJ1-5 | - | - | 13 | TRBV25-1 | CASSGLIDQPQHF | TGTGCCAGCAGTGGACTGATCGATCAGCCCCAGCATTTT
TRBJ1-4 | - | TRBD1 | 17 | TRBV19 | CASSIPNPGQGVEKLFF | TGTGCCAGTAGTATACCCAATCCGGGACAGGGGGTTGAAAAACTGTTTTTT
TRBJ2-3 | once | TRBD2 | 14 | TRBV27 | CASSFAGRGDTQYF | TGTGCCAGCAGTTTCGCAGGGAGGGGAGATACGCAGTATTTT
TRBJ2-1 | - | - | 16 | TRBV4-3 | CASSQEGPGDYNEQFF | TGCGCCAGCAGCCAAGAGGGGCCAGGAGATTACAATGAGCAGTTCTTC
TRBJ1-5 | - | - | 17 | TRBV18 | CASSPPNGGRPNQPQHF | TGTGCCAGCTCACCACCGAACGGGGGGCGACCAAATCAGCCCCAGCATTTT
TRBJ2-1 | - | TRBD2 | 16 | TRBV7-2 | CASRALAGGVYNEQFF | TGTGCCAGCAGGGCCCTAGCGGGAGGGGTCTACAATGAGCAGTTCTTC
TRBJ2-7 | - | TRBD2 | 18 | TRBV9 | CASSVVGLAGGLSYEQYF | TGTGCCAGCAGCGTAGTTGGACTAGCGGGGGGTCTCTCCTACGAGCAGTACTTC
TRBJ2-5 | - | TRBD2 | 16 | TRBV27 | CASSPSREGCRETQYF | TGTGCCAGCAGTCCCTCTCGGGAGGGCTGTCGGGAGACCCAGTACTTC
TRBJ2-3 | once | - | 13 | TRBV5-1 | CATSGTLTDTQYF | TGCGCCACCTCCGGGACTCTGACAGATACGCAGTATTTT
TRBJ2-5 | few | - | 13 | TRBV19 | CASKVGDQETQYF | TGTGCCAGTAAGGTCGGGGACCAAGAGACCCAGTACTTC
TRBJ2-3 | - | TRBD2 | 18 | TRBV4-3 | CASSQGGTTSSSTDTQYF | TGCGCCAGCAGCCAAGGGGGGACTACTAGTTCAAGCACAGATACGCAGTATTTT
TRBJ2-2 | - | TRBD1 | 16 | TRBV4-1 | CASSPGQVSNTGELFF | TGCGCCAGCAGCCCCGGACAGGTGTCGAACACCGGGGAGCTGTTTTTT
TRBJ1-1 | - | - | 12 | TRBV27 | CASSIRGSEAFF | TGTGCCAGCAGTATCAGGGGTTCTGAAGCTTTCTTT
TRBJ2-7 | once | TRBD2 | 15 | TRBV7-2 | CASSFPGREAYEQYF | TGTGCCAGCAGCTTCCCTGGGCGGGAGGCCTACGAGCAGTACTTC
TRBJ2-3 | - | TRBD2 | 17 | TRBV5-8 | CASSMTGTSGGADTQYF | TGTGCCAGCAGCATGACCGGGACTAGCGGGGGGGCTGATACGCAGTATTTT
TRBJ2-3 | - | - | 11 | TRBV6-5 | CASGIQDTQYF | TGTGCCAGCGGCATCCAAGATACGCAGTATTTT
TRBJ1-1 | - | - | 18 | TRBV11-2 | CASSSTTRDSFMNTEAFF | TGTGCCAGCAGCTCGACTACTCGGGACTCCTTCATGAACACTGAAGCTTTCTTT
TRBJ2-2 | - | - | 17 | TRBV7-6 | CASSLERWTPWTGELFF | TGTGCCAGCAGCTTAGAGCGCTGGACACCTTGGACCGGGGAGCTGTTTTTT
TRBJ2-5 | - | TRBD2 | 19 | TRBV18 | CASSPGTSFRSKEQETQYF | TGTGCCAGCTCACCAGGGACTAGCTTTCGGAGTAAGGAACAAGAGACCCAGTACTTC
TRBJ1-1 | - | TRBD1 | 15 | TRBV28 | CASSSTDRRITEAFF | TGTGCCAGCAGTTCCACGGACAGGAGGATCACTGAAGCTTTCTTT
TRBJ1-1 | - | TRBD1 | 18 | TRBV5-6 | CASSLRRQGQGMNTEAFF | TGTGCCAGCAGCTTGCGGCGACAGGGACAGGGGATGAACACTGAAGCTTTCTTT
TRBJ2-3 | - | TRBD2 | 17 | TRBV11-2 | CASSLVVRGAGTDTQYF | TGTGCCAGCAGCTTAGTTGTGCGGGGGGCGGGCACAGATACGCAGTATTTT
TRBJ2-3 | - | - | 21 | TRBV9 | CASSPRPQVDPTAEQTDTQYF | TGTGCCAGCAGCCCACGGCCCCAAGTTGATCCGACGGCGGAGCAAACAGATACGCAGTATTTT